These T cell receptor beta chains were read from a single sample in a study of T cell repertoires in cytomegalovirus infection. MiXCR, applied by TCRdb to the reads, yields one record per CDR3 protein. The sample shows about 160,000 distinct CDR3 sequences, less than 25% of them seen only once. Their target antigens are unknown. This sample comprised CD8+ T cells from cultured PBMCs, obtained from culture after CMV antigen stimulation. The receptor set was obtained from a human donor in good health (CMV status not recorded). Some clones in this sample may be carry-over from other donors' samples. Both conserved end residues are part of each CDR3. D genes are given only for firm matches. A row's size may be missing; if present it is once, few, many or a size class.

TRBV19	.	few	TRBJ1-5	CASSIVASSAYSNQPQHF	TGTGCCAGTAGTATAGTAGCATCGTCGGCATATAGCAATCAGCCCCAGCATTTT
TRBV11-1	.	few	TRBJ1-3	CASSRLDEYGNTIYF	TGTGCCAGCAGCCGGCTAGATGAGTACGGAAACACCATATATTTT
TRBV27	.	few	TRBJ1-4	CASSLSQSNEKLFF	TGTGCCAGCAGTTTATCACAGTCAAATGAAAAACTGTTTTTT
TRBV5-4	.	.	TRBJ2-5	CASSPGTPLETQYF	TGTGCCAGCAGCCCCGGGACCCCGCTAGAGACCCAGTACTTC
TRBV7-2	TRBD2	.	TRBJ2-1	CASSLGLAVVSSSYNEQFF	TGTGCCAGCAGCCTAGGACTAGCGGTGGTTTCGAGCTCCTACAATGAGCAGTTCTTC
TRBV4-1	.	.	TRBJ2-1	CASSQDRGGPQGQFF	TGCGCCAGCAGCCAAGACAGAGGCGGTCCTCAGGGGCAGTTCTTC
TRBV4-1	.	few	TRBJ1-1	CASSHPNGGGTEAFF	TGCGCCAGCAGCCATCCAAACGGGGGAGGCACTGAAGCTTTCTTT
TRBV7-2	TRBD1	few	TRBJ1-3	CASSIGQGSGNTIYF	TGTGCCAGCAGCATAGGACAGGGCTCTGGAAACACCATATATTTT
TRBV12-3/TRBV12-4	.	many	TRBJ1-1	CASSLAGSYTEAFF	TGTGCCAGCAGTCTCGCAGGGAGTTATACTGAAGCTTTCTTT
TRBV29-1	.	few	TRBJ2-7	CSVGAGPGVYEQYF	TGCAGCGTTGGCGCAGGGCCTGGGGTCTACGAGCAGTACTTC
TRBV7-2	TRBD1	.	TRBJ2-2	CASSQDRGDTGELFF	TGTGCCAGCAGCCAGGACAGGGGAGACACCGGGGAGCTGTTTTTT
TRBV6-4	TRBD1	.	TRBJ1-2	CASSATGAGSYGYTF	TGTGCCAGCAGTGCGACAGGGGCGGGGAGCTATGGCTACACCTTC